Described below is a single TCR beta chain sequence and its context. In its sample, this clone was seen a few times. The specificity of this receptor is unknown. Base quality data are lacking; no much larger clone is found one base away. Trimming accounts for 6 bases at V and 5 bases at J, while the number of junction bases matched to no gene is 9. Sequences MNHEY (CDR1) and SVGAGI (CDR2) are obtained from the germline V gene. The CDR3 measures 14 amino acids from cysteine to phenylalanine. Just CDR3 DNA is preserved here, 42 bases in frame from base 1. This record belongs to a study of blood T cell repertoires in COVID-19 (dated by TCRdb to 2019 to 2021). Regarding the study in general: Collaborator samples came from the United States, Italy and Spain and covered acute and convalescent phases of COVID-19. The prospective study material was composed of cDNA or gDNA derived from T cells, B-cell-depleted T cells, or PBMCs. Subjects who had been exposed to COVID-19, were actively infected with it, or had recovered from it provided the deeply sampled blood TCRbeta repertoires that made up the dataset. The repertoires were made available in a free public database intended to serve as a resource for research on the immune response to SARS-CoV-2. The samples were drawn from the first 160 participants of the ongoing ImmuneRACE study and from 1,200 or so subjects provided by 6 global collaborators. A de-identified subject ID, COVID-19 status, age in years and sex were almost always included in the sample metadata. HLA class I and class II types, where available, came from metadata supplied by the sample provider rather than from assay-based typing. What the authors observed across the whole study: How much clinical and demographic metadata was included differed by source and by participant, and the metadata was provided uncurated.

Samples from volunteer blood donors who had recovered from COVID-19 were contributed by a second Seattle source. The collaborating institutions used their own protocols to collect whole blood in K2EDTA tubes. For TCRbeta analysis, collaborators shipped samples as frozen whole blood, isolated PBMCs, or DNA extracted from either of those sample types. TCRbeta CDR3 regions were amplified from genomic DNA by means of the immunoSEQ Assay, a bias-controlled multiplex PCR. On the authors' methods: Nucleated cell counts per sample were estimated from amplification of reference gene primers within the assay. To quantify the absolute abundance of each unique TCRbeta CDR3 rearrangement, sequence reads were collapsed and filtered. For each sample, productive Simpson clonality was calculated as the square root of Simpson's diversity index over productive rearrangements. TCRdb took this table from immuneACCESS and kept in-frame rearrangements with V and J called. Such tables lack part of the clones; where checked against another copy, unresolved V genes explain under half of the gap, and the rest is unexplained. V and J calls and clone size are those listed in that table; D and trimming were worked out from the DNA. Recorded for this sample are some 300,000 clones; approximately 88% of them occurred a single time. More than 6.5% of the sample rests with the top ten.

Input material: peripheral blood. The source is a woman in her 30s who had recovered from COVID-19. The rearrangement combines TRBV6-5 with TRBJ2-7; 8 bases in the junction line up with TRBD2. The base sequence is TGTGCCAGCAGATTAGCGCGGGGGGCCCACGAGCAGTACTTC. This gives the protein CASRLARGAHEQYF.